The present TCR beta chain was sequenced within a study of OX40 agonist ivuxolimab in advanced cancers. General study results and limits: In the 0.1-3.0 mg/kg groups, partial responders showed among the lowest expansion.

This table comes from immunoSEQ multiplex PCR, and its TCRdb copy is limited to in-frame clones, with some not included. In the table there are about 72,000 clones, approximately 92% of which are singletons. As to this clone: Its antigen is not known.

This CDR3 is built from 13 residues. The ends were cut back, 1 base at V and 4 bases at J, with 10 bases in the middle. Germline CDR1 reads SQVTM; CDR2 reads ANQGSEA. The receptor was isolated from an adult with an advanced solid tumor such as melanoma, head and neck, liver or kidney cancer. The genes are TRBV29-1 and TRBJ2-5; TRBD1 or TRBD2 may be the D gene (5 bases each). The sequenced sample was CD4+ or CD8+ T cells sorted from blood, obtained in a trial of the OX40 agonist ivuxolimab. Here the CDR3 reads CSVEGGRPETQYF. Here the CDR3 DNA reads TGCAGCGTTGAAGGGGGACGGCCAGAGACCCAGTACTTC.